The source of this T cell receptor beta chain is a study of vaccination and CD4 T cells after COVID-19. About the study: Four females and six males made up the convalescents, two of whom were Hispanic.

Cultured CD4+ T-cell DNA underwent Oncomine TCR Beta short-read sequencing. TCRdb called the PCR reads again in MiXCR, with one record for every CDR3 protein. The table includes over 11,000 distinct CDR3 sequences, about 56% detected once. This clonotype was counted once. Its target is unknown. V lost 5 bases and J lost 5; bases outside the gene matches: 5. Germline V gene sequence: CDR1 DFQATT, CDR2 SNEGSKA (reference sequence). This CDR3 region has 13 residues. Treatment here: roughly ten-day PBMC culture with coronavirus spike peptide pools or control peptides (ViraFEST assay). This specimen was CD4+ T cells from blood, cultured in vitro, taken before SARS-CoV-2 vaccination. V gene TRBV20-1 combines with J gene TRBJ2-1; 8 positions agree with TRBD1. This clonotype was sampled from a human donor who had recovered from COVID-19. CDR3 region: CSAGGQGNNEQFF. As DNA, the CDR3 is TGCAGTGCTGGAGGACAGGGAAACAATGAGCAGTTCTTC.